What follows describes a single TCR beta chain. The same CDR3 can be traced to other DNA sequences in this sample. These data are taken from a study of shared clonotypes between healthy human individuals. Clones were sequenced by immunoSEQ multiplex PCR, and TCRdb holds only the in-frame ones, with some missing. Found here are millions of clones, more than 90% of them singletons; the top ten hold over 0.12%. The CDR3 totals 14 residues. Germline assignment: CDR1 MDHEN and CDR2 SYDVKM. V shed 4 bases and J 8 bases; nucleotides not matched to a gene: 5. The specimen sequenced was naive CD4+ T cells sorted from blood. As for subset: CD45RA+ positively selected. This clonotype originated in a man between 18 and 35 years old in good health. The V and J genes are TRBV28 and TRBJ1-4, with 9 bases matching TRBD1. CDR3 protein: CASSSGQGTEKLFF. In DNA, the CDR3 is TGTGCCAGCAGTTCCGGACAGGGGACGGAAAAACTGTTTTTT.